The sequence of this T cell receptor (beta chain) was determined in a study of metastatic and nonmetastatic thyroid tumors. Germline loops: CDR1 SGHRS, CDR2 YFSETQ. The CDR3 sequence is 14 residues long. Trimming at V came to 4 bases and at J to 3 bases, leaving 5 bases not matched to a gene. By its share, this clone is medium-sized. None of the patients had undergone any treatment ahead of thyroid surgery. TCRdb used MiXCR to call clones anew from the PCR reads. The table shows tens of thousands of clones, with 28% occurring only once. The receptor was isolated from a male donor with papillary thyroid cancer or a benign thyroid nodule (not recorded which). Some clones in this sample may be carry-over from other donors' samples. This chain uses TRBV5-1 with TRBJ2-7; 9 bases are a match to TRBD1. Sequenced input: tumor tissue. The CDR3 DNA follows: TGCGCCAGCAGCCCTTGGACAGGGGACTACGAGCAGTACTTC. It yields the protein CASSPWTGDYEQYF.